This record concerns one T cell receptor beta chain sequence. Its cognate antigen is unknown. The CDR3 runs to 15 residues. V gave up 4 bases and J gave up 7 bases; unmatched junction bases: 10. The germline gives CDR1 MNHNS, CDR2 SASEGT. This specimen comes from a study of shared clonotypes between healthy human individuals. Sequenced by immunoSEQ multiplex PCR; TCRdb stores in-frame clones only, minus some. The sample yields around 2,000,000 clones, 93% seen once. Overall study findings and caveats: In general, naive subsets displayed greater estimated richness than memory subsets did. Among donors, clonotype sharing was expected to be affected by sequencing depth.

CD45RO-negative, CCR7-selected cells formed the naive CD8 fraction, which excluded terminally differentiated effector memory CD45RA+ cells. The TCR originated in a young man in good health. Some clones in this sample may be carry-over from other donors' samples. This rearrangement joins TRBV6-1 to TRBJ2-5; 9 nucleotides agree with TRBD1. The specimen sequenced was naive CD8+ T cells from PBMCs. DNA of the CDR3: TGTGCCAGCAGTGTTGACAGGGGGATAAGTGCGACCCAGTACTTC. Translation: CASSVDRGISATQYF.